The TCR beta chain under discussion was sequenced for a study of blood T cell repertoires in COVID-19 (TCRdb year 2020). About the study as a whole: The collaborator samples originated in the United States, Italy and Spain and spanned the acute and convalescent phases of COVID-19. The material from the prospective study consisted of cDNA or gDNA derived from T cells, B-cell-depleted T cells, or PBMCs. Subjects who had been exposed to COVID-19, were actively infected with it, or had recovered from it provided the deeply sampled blood TCRbeta repertoires that made up the dataset. The repertoires were made available in a free public database intended to serve as a resource for research on the immune response to SARS-CoV-2. The samples were drawn from two sources: the first 160 participants of the ongoing ImmuneRACE study, and 1,200 or so subjects contributed by 6 global collaborators. The sample metadata nearly always contained a de-identified subject ID, COVID-19 status, age in years and sex. Where available, HLA class I and class II types were obtained from metadata supplied by the sample provider rather than from assay-based typing. Broad study findings and their caveats: The quantity of clinical and demographic metadata differed by source and by participant and was supplied without curation.

The immunoSEQ Assay, a bias-controlled multiplex PCR, was used to amplify TCRbeta CDR3 regions from genomic DNA. Concerning the study's data processing: Within the assay, amplification of reference gene primers was used to estimate how many nucleated cells each sample contained. To quantify the absolute abundance of each unique TCRbeta CDR3 rearrangement, sequence reads were collapsed and filtered. Productive Simpson clonality was computed per sample as the square root of Simpson's diversity index over productive rearrangements. TCRdb stores this immuneACCESS table with in-frame sequences only. Part of the clones is absent; in the studies checked, under half of the shortfall reflects unresolved V genes, and no reason is known for the rest. The D gene and trimming were derived from the DNA, and the V and J assignments and clone size from that table. This sample lists a few hundred thousand clones; over 75% were detected once. The ten largest clones take up 8% to 13% of the sample.

The CDR3 runs 16 residues from the cysteine to the phenylalanine. The DNA shown is the 48-base CDR3, in frame from base 1. The germline V gene provides CDR1 MNHNS and CDR2 SASEGT. V lost 2 bases and J lost 7 bases; the stretch between them is 18 bases long. Participants in the prospective study were enrolled through a virtual design, were aged 18 to 89 years, and lived in 20 to 30 United States geographic areas. To assign participants to cohorts, the prospective study relied on clinical history that participants themselves reported in a screening survey and a study questionnaire. For ImmuneRACE Cohort 3, a participant was defined as recovered based on two consecutive negative NP/OP PCR tests, clearance by a healthcare professional, or resolution of symptoms. Each participant in the prospective study had whole blood, serum and a nasopharyngeal or oropharyngeal swab collected by mobile phlebotomists. Participants in the prospective study had the option to provide additional blood draws and questionnaires over a 2-month period. Before DNA extraction, prospective study blood samples were shipped either frozen or at room temperature.

The table lists this clone with many counts. Its target antigen remains unknown. Base-call qualities are not available, and no considerably larger clone is one nucleotide away. The sample comprised PBMCs or T cells enriched from blood (not recorded which). The sequence derives from a woman under 30 who had recovered from COVID-19. The chain joins TRBV6-1 to TRBJ1-5; confidence is insufficient to name the D gene. The CDR3 has the sequence CASSESPGKQWQPQHF. The bases are TGTGCCAGCAGTGAATCCCCGGGAAAGCAATGGCAGCCCCAGCATTTT.